What follows are 22 T cell receptor beta chains derived from one specimen sequenced in a study of technical replicates of blood from a handful of donors. Assay: immunoSEQ multiplex PCR; the TCRdb copy retains only in-frame clones and omits some. Here the sample spans some 80,000 clones, around 90% being singletons. Sequences were obtained from T cells isolated from PBMCs. The receptor source for this set is a human donor in good health.

The CDR3 loop is CASSTGTGAYEQYF. Written as DNA, the CDR3 is TGTGCCAGCTCTACCGGGACAGGGGCCTACGAGCAGTACTTC. The chain employs TRBV18 and TRBJ2-7, with TRBD1 identical over 10 bases. There are 14 residues in the CDR3. J was trimmed by 2 bases and V by 6 bases; bases with no gene match: 4. Germline V gene sequence: CDR1 KGHSH, CDR2 LQKENI. The full variable domain, with the rest looked up from reference TRBV18 and TRBJ2-7, is NAGVMQNPRHLVRRRGQEARLRCSPMKGHSHVYWYRQLPEEGLKFMVYLQKENIIDESGMPKERFSAEFPKEGPSILRIQQVVRGDSAAYFCASSTGTGAYEQYFGPGTRLTVT.

The chain uses TRBV2 and TRBJ1-4; TRBD1 aligns across 10 bases. Germline V lookup: CDR1 SNHLY, CDR2 FYNNEI. The CDR3 extends over 15 amino acids. Unmatched junction bases numbered 4, after V lost 4 bases and J lost 5 bases. The CDR3 here is CASSVQGQGNEKLFF. In DNA, the CDR3 is TGTGCCAGCAGTGTACAGGGACAGGGGAATGAAAAACTGTTTTTT.

The chain has TRBV6-4 and TRBJ1-4; tentatively, D is TRBD1 (6 bases). The germline CDR1 and CDR2 sequences are MRHNA and SNTAGT. The CDR3 contains 16 residues. Deletions cut 2 bases from V and 5 bases from J, with 15 bases between. CDR3 bases: TGTGCCAGCAGTGACCCGAGAAGGGGGGGGAATGAAAAACTGTTTTTT. Protein product: CASSDPRRGGNEKLFF.

The rearrangement joins TRBV6-5 to TRBJ2-7, with 7 bases aligning to TRBD2. V lost 2 bases, J lost 0 bases, and 4 bases stayed unmatched. The CDR3 runs to 15 residues. Germline V gene lookup returns CDR1 MNHEY and CDR2 SVGAGI. The CDR3 is CASSYREALSYEQYF. The CDR3 region has the DNA TGTGCCAGCAGTTACCGGGAGGCCCTCTCCTACGAGCAGTACTTC.

CDR3 DNA: TGTGCTAGTGGTTTGGTACCTTCGGGGACAGAGCCTTTCGCTTATGGCTACACCTTC. Encoded protein: CASGLVPSGTEPFAYGYTF. The V gene is TRBV12-5, the J gene TRBJ1-2; TRBD1 agrees at 7 bases. Germline trimming cut 0 bases from V and 5 bases from J; bases unmatched to any gene: 18. CDR3 length: 19 amino acids. Germline V lookup: CDR1 LGHNT, CDR2 FRNRAP.

V usage is TRBV9 and J usage is TRBJ1-3; D unresolved. Trimming pared 0 bases from V and 0 bases from J, leaving 10 bases between. The CDR3 consists of 16 residues. CDR1 is SGDLS, CDR2 YYNGEE, per germline. Written as DNA, the CDR3 is TGTGCCAGCAGCGTAGCTAACGGTTACTCTGGAAACACCATATATTTT. Protein sequence: CASSVANGYSGNTIYF.

This CDR3 reads CASSLNPSGGYRTDTQYF. For the CDR3, the DNA is TGTGCCAGCAGTTTAAACCCATCGGGTGGGTACCGGACAGATACGCAGTATTTT. The chain couples TRBV27 to TRBJ2-3; no definite D call. Germline-derived CDR1 and CDR2 are MNHEY and SMNVEV (reference sequence). The CDR3 is made up of 18 amino acids. Trimming stripped 2 bases from V and 3 bases from J, with 21 bases between.

The chain recombines TRBV25-1 with TRBJ1-2; the D gene is possibly TRBD1 (5 bases). The CDR3 consists of 12 residues. Looked up from germline, CDR1 is MGHDK and CDR2 is SYGVNS. Between the trimmed V and J ends, which lost 9 bases and 2 bases, there was a span of 10 bases. CDR3 bases: TGTGCCAGTCTCGACAGAAACTATGGCTACACCTTC. Its translation: CASLDRNYGYTF.

This chain uses TRBV7-3 with TRBJ1-3; D perhaps matches TRBD1 (6 bases). The CDR3 loop spans 15 amino acids. Germline lookup yields CDR1 SGHTA and CDR2 FQGTGA. Trimming stripped 3 bases from V and 4 bases from J, with 13 bases between. The CDR3 loop is CASSFYPGQGNTIYF. As DNA, the CDR3 is TGTGCCAGCAGCTTTTACCCAGGACAGGGAAACACCATATATTTT.

The chain carries TRBV29-1 and TRBJ2-7; 8 nucleotides agree with TRBD2. The CDR3 length is 13 residues. CDR1 SQVTM and CDR2 ANQGSEA come from the germline V gene. Germline trimming cut 4 bases from V and 6 bases from J; bases unmatched to any gene: 8. For the CDR3, the DNA is TGCAGCGTTGCGGGAGGGCCCCTCGGCGAGCAGTACTTC. Translation: CSVAGGPLGEQYF.

This clone showed up just once. The chain uses TRBV7-9 and TRBJ2-1, with 8 bases fitting TRBD1. The CDR3 is 15 amino acids. CDR1 SEHNR and CDR2 FQNEAQ come from the germline V gene (reference sequence). The CDR3 reads CAAQGAPSSYNEQFF. The CDR3 DNA is TGTGCAGCTCAGGGGGCCCCGAGCTCCTACAATGAGCAGTTCTTC.

The V call is TRBV15, the J call TRBJ2-5, with D tentatively TRBD1 (5 bases). There are 14 residues in the CDR3. The V end lost 4 bases, the J end lost 5 bases, and 14 bases lay between the germline ends. Germline V CDR1 and CDR2: LNHNV, YYDKDF (reference sequence). The CDR3 DNA is TGTGCCACCAGCATGGACGGACATTCGGAGACCCAGTACTTC. Translating it yields CATSMDGHSETQYF.

V usage is TRBV5-1 and J usage is TRBJ2-1, with D perhaps TRBD1 (6 bases). Trimming took 4 bases from V and 6 from J, leaving 20 bases between them. The length of the CDR3 is 16 residues. The germline V gene has CDR1 SGHRS and CDR2 YFSETQ. This chain's CDR3 is CASSLTGLAPVNEQFF. CDR3 DNA sequence: TGCGCCAGCAGCCTCACAGGGTTGGCCCCAGTCAATGAGCAGTTCTTC. The complete variable domain, with remaining parts taken from reference TRBV5-1 and TRBJ2-1, reads KAGVTQTPRYLIKTRGQQVTLSCSPISGHRSVSWYQQTPGQGLQFLFEYFSETQRNKGNFPGRFSGRQFSNSRSEMNVSTLELGDSALYLCASSLTGLAPVNEQFFGPGTRLTVL.

This chain uses TRBV18 with TRBJ2-7; D is perhaps TRBD2 (6 bases). The V end lost 2 bases, the J end lost 3 bases, and 11 bases lay between the germline ends. The germline V gene encodes CDR1 KGHSH and CDR2 LQKENI. CDR3 length: 14 amino acids. In nucleotides, the CDR3 is TGTGCCAGCTCACCAGGGGGGAGTAGCTACGAGCAGTACTTC. It is translated as CASSPGGSSYEQYF.

This clone was detected only once. CDR3 sequence (DNA): TGCGCCAGCAGCCCACGGACAGAGTTAAGTTCGACCTACGAGCAGTACTTC. It encodes CASSPRTELSSTYEQYF. The chain has TRBV5-1 and TRBJ2-7; the D gene is possibly TRBD1 (6 bases). Trimming took off 4 bases at V and 2 bases at J, with 22 bases between the two ends. The CDR3 has 17 amino acids. Germline V CDR1 and CDR2: SGHRS, YFSETQ.

The genes are TRBV7-9 and TRBJ1-4, with TRBD1 matching 7 bases. Per germline, CDR1 SEHNR and CDR2 FQNEAQ (reference sequence). This CDR3 region has 14 residues. The trim removed 5 bases at V and 5 bases at J, leaving 5 bases unmatched. In nucleotides, the CDR3 is TGTGCCAGCAGCCAGGGACAGAAAAATGAAAAACTGTTTTTT. Translated: CASSQGQKNEKLFF.

V is TRBV6-5 and J is TRBJ1-1; D gene uncertain. Trimming left V 2 bases short and J 5 bases short, with 9 bases between. From germline, CDR1 is MNHEY and CDR2 SVGAGI. This CDR3 spans 13 amino acids. CDR3 nucleotides: TGTGCCAGCAGTTACATGTTTCGGACTGAAGCTTTCTTT. This encodes CASSYMFRTEAFF.

The chain links TRBV19 to TRBJ2-7; 7 bases agree with TRBD2. CDR1 and CDR2 (germline): LNHDA, SQIVND (reference sequence). Germline trimming cut 3 bases from V and 2 bases from J; bases unmatched to any gene: 10. The CDR3 covers 16 residues. The CDR3 region is CASSIGSGVNAYEQYF. The CDR3 coding sequence is TGTGCCAGTAGTATTGGGAGCGGGGTAAATGCCTACGAGCAGTACTTC.

This rearrangement joins TRBV2 to TRBJ2-7; 8 bases are a match to TRBD1. There are 15 residues in the CDR3. CDR1 and CDR2 (germline): SNHLY, FYNNEI. The junction had 9 bases not matched to a gene; V was cut back by 6 bases and J by 2 bases. The CDR3 protein is CASSERRDRPYEQYF. In nucleotides, the CDR3 is TGTGCCAGCAGCGAAAGGCGGGACAGGCCCTACGAGCAGTACTTC.

The chain recombines TRBV14 with TRBJ1-2; 8 bases map to TRBD1. The junction had 12 bases not matched to a gene; V was cut back by 2 bases and J by 7 bases. CDR3 length: 16 residues. Per germline, CDR1 SGHDN and CDR2 FVKESK. CDR3: CASSQFRGQEVGGYTF. Here the CDR3 DNA reads TGTGCCAGCAGCCAATTTAGGGGACAGGAGGTCGGTGGCTACACCTTC.

The CDR3 region is CASSFAAGRHEQYF. The CDR3 DNA follows: TGCGCCAGCAGCTTCGCGGCAGGGCGTCACGAGCAGTACTTC. This sequence joins TRBV5-1 and TRBJ2-7; weak D call: TRBD1 (5 bases). The CDR3 runs 14 residues. V lost 2 bases to trimming and J lost 5 bases, with 14 bases between them. Germline loops: CDR1 SGHRS, CDR2 YFSETQ.

V usage is TRBV7-3 and J usage is TRBJ1-1; D remains ambiguous. Trimming left V 5 bases short and J 0 bases short, with 16 bases between. CDR3 length: 16 residues. CDR1 is SGHTA and CDR2 is FQGTGA in the germline V gene. Here the CDR3 reads CASSPTGVSMNTEAFF. The CDR3, as DNA: TGTGCCAGCAGCCCTACCGGGGTCAGTATGAACACTGAAGCTTTCTTT.